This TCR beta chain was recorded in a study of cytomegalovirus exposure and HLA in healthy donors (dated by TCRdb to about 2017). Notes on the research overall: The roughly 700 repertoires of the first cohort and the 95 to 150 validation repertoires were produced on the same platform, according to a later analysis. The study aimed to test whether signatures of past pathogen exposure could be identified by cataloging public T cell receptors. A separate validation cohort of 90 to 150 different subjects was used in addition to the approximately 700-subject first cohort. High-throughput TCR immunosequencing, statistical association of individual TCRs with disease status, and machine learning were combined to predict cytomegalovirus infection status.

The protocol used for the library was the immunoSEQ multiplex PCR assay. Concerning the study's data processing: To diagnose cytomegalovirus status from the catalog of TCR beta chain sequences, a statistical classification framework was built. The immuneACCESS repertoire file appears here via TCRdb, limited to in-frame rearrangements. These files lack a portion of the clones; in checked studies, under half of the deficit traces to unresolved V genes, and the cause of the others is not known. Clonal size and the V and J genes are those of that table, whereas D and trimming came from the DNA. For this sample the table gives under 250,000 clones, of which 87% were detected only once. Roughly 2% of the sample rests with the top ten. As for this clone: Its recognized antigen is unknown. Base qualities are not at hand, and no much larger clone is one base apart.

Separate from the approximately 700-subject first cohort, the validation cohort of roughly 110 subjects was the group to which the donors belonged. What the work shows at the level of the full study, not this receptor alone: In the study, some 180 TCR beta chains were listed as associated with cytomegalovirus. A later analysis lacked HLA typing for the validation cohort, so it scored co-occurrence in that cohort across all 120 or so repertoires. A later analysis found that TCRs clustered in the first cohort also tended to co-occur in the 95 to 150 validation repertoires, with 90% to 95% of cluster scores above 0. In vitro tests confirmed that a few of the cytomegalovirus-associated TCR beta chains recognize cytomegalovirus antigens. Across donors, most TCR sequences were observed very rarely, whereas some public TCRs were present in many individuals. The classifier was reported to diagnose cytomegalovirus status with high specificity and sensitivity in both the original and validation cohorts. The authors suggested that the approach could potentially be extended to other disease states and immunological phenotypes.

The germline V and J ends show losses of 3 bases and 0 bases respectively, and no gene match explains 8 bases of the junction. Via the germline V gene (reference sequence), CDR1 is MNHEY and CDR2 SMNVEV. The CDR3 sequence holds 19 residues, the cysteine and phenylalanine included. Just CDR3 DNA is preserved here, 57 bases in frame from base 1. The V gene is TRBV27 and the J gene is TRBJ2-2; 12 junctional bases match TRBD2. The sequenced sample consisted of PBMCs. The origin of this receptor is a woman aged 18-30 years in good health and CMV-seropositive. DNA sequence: TGTGCCAGCAGTTTTTTCACTAGCGGGAGGACTTCGAACACCGGGGAGCTGTTTTTT. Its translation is CASSFFTSGRTSNTGELFF.